Listed below are T cell receptor beta chains from one sample, sequenced in a study of T-cell reconstitution after alpha-beta-depleted transplantation in children. TCRdb processed the PCR reads anew with MiXCR; each CDR3 protein has one entry. The top ten hold about 5% of the sample, which has approximately 230,000 distinct CDR3 sequences, 24% seen once. The sequenced sample was PBMCs, mostly from graft donor cells, obtained 360 days after TCRalphabeta/CD19-depleted stem cell transplant. These receptors came from a female patient aged 2 to 10 who had a stem cell transplant for congenital amegakaryocytic thrombocytopenia, so the T cells may come from the graft donor. Each CDR3 is given with its conserved first and last residue. A D gene is named only where the DNA matches it firmly. Expanded clones get a size class; other rows say once, few or many, or leave the size out.

CDR3,DNA,J,size,V,D
CATSEPSSGRAADTQYF,TGTGCCACCAGTGAACCCTCTAGCGGGAGGGCCGCAGATACGCAGTATTTT,TRBJ2-3,-,TRBV24-1,TRBD2
CSARWASDWETQYF,TGCAGTGCTAGATGGGCTAGCGATTGGGAGACCCAGTACTTC,TRBJ2-5,many,TRBV20-1,-
CSTWASTDTQYF,TGCAGTACTTGGGCCTCCACAGATACGCAGTATTTT,TRBJ2-3,-,TRBV20-1,-
CSVWDRGVSEAFF,TGCAGCGTTTGGGACAGGGGAGTCAGTGAAGCTTTCTTT,TRBJ1-1,-,TRBV29-1,TRBD1
CASSQLTANTEAFF,TGCGCCAGCAGCCAACTGACGGCTAACACTGAAGCTTTCTTT,TRBJ1-1,few,TRBV4-1,-
CASSPPGQGDEKLFF,TGTGCCAGCTCACCACCGGGACAGGGTGATGAAAAACTGTTTTTT,TRBJ1-4,few,TRBV18,TRBD1
CASSSPHRGAAETQYF,TGTGCCAGCAGTTCTCCTCACAGGGGAGCAGCGGAGACCCAGTACTTC,TRBJ2-5,-,TRBV12-3/TRBV12-4,TRBD1
CASSPTLYRGGYEQYF,TGCGCCAGCAGCCCCACACTGTACAGGGGTGGCTACGAGCAGTACTTC,TRBJ2-7,-,TRBV4-3,TRBD1
CASIPGGNTDTQYF,TGTGCCAGCATCCCGGGTGGAAACACAGATACGCAGTATTTT,TRBJ2-3,-,TRBV2,-
CASSSALGAGGRGYEQYF,TGTGCCAGCAGCTCCGCCTTGGGTGCTGGCGGGAGAGGGTACGAGCAGTACTTC,TRBJ2-7,-,TRBV7-2,TRBD2
CASSSYMSSYEQYF,TGTGCCAGCAGCTCATACATGAGCTCCTACGAGCAGTACTTC,TRBJ2-7,-,TRBV11-2,-
CASSLAGDLGYEQFF,TGTGCCAGCAGTTTAGCGGGGGACCTGGGGTATGAGCAGTTCTTC,TRBJ2-1,few,TRBV28,TRBD2
CASSHRAQKNEQFF,TGTGCCAGCAGTCACAGGGCTCAAAAGAATGAGCAGTTCTTC,TRBJ2-1,many,TRBV2,-
CSARDPGVGNQPQHF,TGCAGTGCTAGAGATCCAGGGGTAGGCAATCAGCCCCAGCATTTT,TRBJ1-5,few,TRBV20-1,-
CASSLTLAFF,TGTGCCAGCAGTTTGACGCTAGCTTTCTTT,TRBJ1-1,-,TRBV12-3/TRBV12-4,-
CSVNRVTEAFF,TGCAGTGTTAACAGGGTAACTGAAGCTTTCTTT,TRBJ1-1,few,TRBV20-1,-
CASSVATTDRGGLGEQFF,TGTGCCAGCAGCGTAGCTACGACCGACAGGGGTGGCTTAGGTGAGCAGTTCTTC,TRBJ2-1,-,TRBV9,TRBD1
CASSHPDYTIYEQYF,TGCGCCAGCAGTCACCCGGACTATACAATTTACGAGCAGTACTTC,TRBJ2-7,-,TRBV23-1,-
CASSPDLSYEQYF,TGTGCCAGCAGTCCTGATCTCTCCTACGAGCAGTACTTC,TRBJ2-7,few,TRBV12-3/TRBV12-4,-
CASSPQGLTEAFF,TGTGCCAGCAGCCCCCAGGGGCTCACTGAAGCTTTCTTT,TRBJ1-1,many,TRBV12-3/TRBV12-4,-
CASSGGEGRSTYEQYF,TGTGCCAGCAGCGGGGGAGAGGGGCGGTCCACCTACGAGCAGTACTTC,TRBJ2-7,few,TRBV9,-
CSARVLLRRTDTQYF,TGCAGTGCTAGAGTTCTCCTTCGACGCACAGATACGCAGTATTTT,TRBJ2-3,-,TRBV20-1,-
CASSLLRGSSYEQYF,TGTGCCAGCAGTTTACTTAGGGGAAGCTCCTACGAGCAGTACTTC,TRBJ2-7,-,TRBV28,-
CASNGAPGELFF,TGTGCCAGCAACGGGGCCCCCGGGGAGCTGTTTTTT,TRBJ2-2,few,TRBV5-6,-
CSARRQGIAGVPYEQYF,TGCAGTGCTAGGAGACAGGGGATAGCGGGGGTTCCCTACGAGCAGTACTTC,TRBJ2-7,-,TRBV20-1,-
CASSRGPASYEQYF,TGCGCCAGCAGCCGGGGGCCGGCCTCCTACGAGCAGTACTTC,TRBJ2-7,-,TRBV5-1,-
CSVGDRGETQYF,TGCAGCGTGGGGGACAGGGGGGAGACCCAGTACTTC,TRBJ2-5,few,TRBV29-1,TRBD1
CASSYRGNTEAFF,TGTGCCAGCAGTTACAGGGGGAACACTGAAGCTTTCTTT,TRBJ1-1,many,TRBV6-2/TRBV6-3,-
CASSQVGGHTGELFF,TGTGCCAGCAGCCAAGTGGGGGGGCACACCGGGGAGCTGTTTTTT,TRBJ2-2,-,TRBV4-2,-
CASSYSKFVEQYF,TGTGCCAGCAGTTACTCGAAATTTGTCGAGCAGTACTTC,TRBJ2-7,few,TRBV6-2/TRBV6-3,-
CASSPDRGGTEAFF,TGTGCCAGCAGTCCGGACAGGGGAGGCACTGAAGCTTTCTTT,TRBJ1-1,few,TRBV28,TRBD1
CASSIRTAGNTIYF,TGTGCCAGCAGTATAAGGACAGCCGGAAACACCATATATTTT,TRBJ1-3,few,TRBV2,-
CSARPIQGTYGYTF,TGCAGTGCTAGACCAATACAGGGTACCTATGGCTACACCTTC,TRBJ1-2,-,TRBV20-1,-
CASSSAGTGGNEQYF,TGCGCCAGCAGCTCGGCGGGGACAGGGGGAAACGAGCAGTACTTC,TRBJ2-7,-,TRBV5-1,TRBD1
CASSPDSSYEQYF,TGTGCCAGCAGTCCGGACAGCTCCTACGAGCAGTACTTC,TRBJ2-7,-,TRBV12-3/TRBV12-4,-
CSAGTGAHEQYF,TGCAGTGCCGGGACAGGGGCACACGAGCAGTACTTC,TRBJ2-7,few,TRBV20-1,TRBD1
CAWSDGTGMPGELFF,TGTGCCTGGAGTGACGGGACAGGGATGCCCGGGGAGCTGTTTTTT,TRBJ2-2,-,TRBV30,TRBD1
CASRRLATYEQYF,TGTGCCAGCAGGAGACTAGCCACCTACGAGCAGTACTTC,TRBJ2-7,few,TRBV28,TRBD2
CASRPLRGGNTGELFF,TGCGCCAGCAGGCCCCTACGGGGGGGGAACACCGGGGAGCTGTTTTTT,TRBJ2-2,few,TRBV5-1,TRBD2
CASSLLRGTHTDTQYF,TGTGCCAGCAGTTTATTGCGGGGGACCCACACAGATACGCAGTATTTT,TRBJ2-3,many,TRBV12-3/TRBV12-4,TRBD2
CAISDPQGVGTEAFF,TGTGCCATCAGTGACCCACAGGGGGTGGGCACTGAAGCTTTCTTT,TRBJ1-1,-,TRBV10-3,TRBD1
CASSLAPLHNEQFF,TGTGCCAGCAGCTTAGCCCCCCTTCACAATGAGCAGTTCTTC,TRBJ2-1,-,TRBV7-9,-
CASRGTGDRNSPLHF,TGTGCCAGCAGGGGGACAGGGGACCGAAATTCACCCCTCCACTTT,TRBJ1-6,-,TRBV12-3/TRBV12-4,TRBD1
CASSSLAGGRTGELFF,TGCGCCAGCAGCTCGTTAGCGGGAGGTCGCACCGGGGAGCTGTTTTTT,TRBJ2-2,few,TRBV5-1,TRBD2
CSARPDRGPWEIDGYTF,TGCAGTGCTAGACCTGACAGGGGACCTTGGGAAATTGATGGCTACACCTTC,TRBJ1-2,few,TRBV20-1,TRBD1
CASSFGRNTEAFF,TGTGCCAGCAGCTTTGGAAGGAACACTGAAGCTTTCTTT,TRBJ1-1,few,TRBV11-2,-
CASTPGRIKETQYF,TGTGCCAGCACCCCGGGACGGATAAAAGAGACCCAGTACTTC,TRBJ2-5,-,TRBV2,-
CSVAHGASTDTQYF,TGCAGCGTTGCCCATGGGGCTAGCACAGATACGCAGTATTTT,TRBJ2-3,-,TRBV29-1,-
CASSQDRAAGEALADNEQFF,TGTGCCAGCAGCCAAGATCGAGCGGCAGGTGAGGCCCTAGCAGACAATGAGCAGTTCTTC,TRBJ2-1,few,TRBV4-2,-
CASSPLGGNQPQHF,TGTGCCAGCAGTCCCCTGGGGGGTAATCAGCCCCAGCATTTT,TRBJ1-5,-,TRBV12-3/TRBV12-4,-
CASSLAIPRRTGELFF,TGTGCCAGCAGTTTAGCGATTCCCCGGCGGACCGGGGAGCTGTTTTTT,TRBJ2-2,few,TRBV12-3/TRBV12-4,-
CAISEGILAGPTGELFF,TGTGCCATCAGTGAGGGGATCCTAGCGGGGCCCACCGGGGAGCTGTTTTTT,TRBJ2-2,once,TRBV10-3,TRBD2
CASSYPLTSGKETQYF,TGTGCCAGCAGTTACCCTCTCACTAGCGGGAAAGAGACCCAGTACTTC,TRBJ2-5,few,TRBV6-5,TRBD2
CSGREAYEQYF,TGCAGCGGCAGGGAGGCCTACGAGCAGTACTTC,TRBJ2-7,many,TRBV29-1,-
CSASLVGSEQYF,TGCAGTGCTAGTCTGGTAGGGAGTGAGCAGTACTTC,TRBJ2-7,few,TRBV20-1,-